This T cell receptor beta chain was found in a study of follicular helper T cells after annual influenza vaccination. Study overall: Some donors were sampled over the 2013-2014, 2014-2015 and 2015-2016 vaccinations. General observations from the study: Change in circulating plasmablasts correlated with ICOS+CD38+ cTfh clonality change.

Time point described: 2015-2016 season, 7 days after influenza vaccination. Sorted blood CD4 subsets were sequenced before and after adults received seasonal inactivated influenza vaccine. ICOS+CD38+ and ICOS-CD38- fractions were sorted from non-naive CD4+CXCR5+PD-1+ cells. A note on this clone: The antigen is not known.

The germline CDR1 and CDR2 sequences are SGHTA and FQGTGA. The V end was cut by 0 bases, the J end by 3 bases, with 7 bases between. The CDR3 runs 14 residues. The repertoire was sequenced with immunoSEQ multiplex PCR; TCRdb's copy has only in-frame clones and lacks some. The repertoire holds about 4,200 clones, with 82% as singletons. The sequence came from an adult who received the influenza vaccine. V usage is TRBV7-3 and J usage is TRBJ2-3; D gene uncertain. This sample comprised CXCR5+ CD38- circulating T follicular helper cells from blood, obtained 7 days after influenza vaccination. This sample's subset: circulating Tfh, non-naive CD4+CXCR5+PD-1+ (ICOS+CD38+ or ICOS-CD38-). CDR3 coding DNA: TGTGCCAGCAGCTTAACGTCCCCGACAGATACGCAGTATTTT. Translating gives CASSLTSPTDTQYF.